What follows are 9 T cell receptor beta chains derived from one specimen sequenced in a study of blood T cell repertoires in COVID-19. Clones were sequenced by immunoSEQ multiplex PCR, and TCRdb holds only the in-frame ones, with some missing. The profile covers some 110,000 clones, with roughly 85% appearing a single time and approximately 1.5% taken by the ten largest. Sequences were obtained from peripheral blood. These receptors originate from a man aged 40-49 years with acute or convalescent COVID-19.

This CDR3 is CASSYSGEKLFF. DNA for the CDR3: TGTGCCAGCAGTTACTCGGGCGAAAAACTGTTTTTT. The J gene is TRBJ1-4, the V gene TRBV6-6, with unresolved D. The germline CDR1 and CDR2 sequences are MNHNY and SVGAGI (reference sequence). The CDR3 loop spans 12 amino acids. The V end lost 0 bases, the J end lost 8 bases, and 4 bases lay between the germline ends.

The V gene is TRBV6-5, the J gene TRBJ2-1; maybe TRBD2 (7 bases). CDR3 length equals 14 residues. Trimming took 6 bases from V and 8 from J, leaving 17 bases between them. Germline CDR1 and CDR2: MNHEY and SVGAGI. CDR3 sequence: CASSPGAGRDEQFF. The CDR3 DNA sequence: TGTGCCAGCAGCCCGGGGGCGGGGAGGGATGAGCAGTTCTTC.

This clone was picked up one time. This sequence joins TRBV30 and TRBJ1-4; 11 bases are shared with TRBD1. CDR1 is GTSNPN, CDR2 SVGIG, per germline (reference sequence). Losses at the gene ends were 0 bases for V and 6 bases for J; bases not matched to a gene: 3. This CDR3 contains 15 residues. The CDR3 sequence: CAWSVLGQGDEKLFF. The CDR3 nucleotides are TGTGCCTGGAGTGTACTGGGACAGGGGGATGAAAAACTGTTTTTT.

The chain has TRBV28 and TRBJ2-1, with D tentatively TRBD2 (5 bases). CDR3 length equals 16 residues. Germline V gene sequence: CDR1 MDHEN, CDR2 SYDVKM. Deletions cut 2 bases from V and 0 bases from J, with 11 bases between. The chain's CDR3 is CASSLPGKSSYNEQFF. The CDR3 DNA follows: TGTGCCAGCAGTTTACCCGGGAAAAGCTCCTACAATGAGCAGTTCTTC.

The CDR3 DNA sequence: TGTGCCAGCAGCCTGCCGGCCTACAATGAGCAGTTCTTC. Its translation is CASSLPAYNEQFF. The chain uses TRBV12-3 or TRBV12-4 and TRBJ2-1; D gene uncertain. The CDR3 spans 13 residues. With 6 bases removed from V and 2 bases from J, the gap between germline ends came to 8 bases.

The chain couples TRBV6-5 to TRBJ2-7; tentative D call: TRBD2 (6 bases). Per germline, CDR1 MNHEY and CDR2 SVGAGI. V was shortened by 2 bases and J by 4 bases, with 12 bases between the two germline ends. The CDR3 is made up of 14 amino acids. The chain's CDR3 is CASSYAGLLYEQYF. The CDR3 DNA reads as TGTGCCAGCAGTTACGCGGGGTTGCTTTACGAGCAGTACTTC.

This clone was observed a few times. The CDR3 region has the DNA TGTGCCAGCAGCTTAGAGGGGACAAGCGGTAAGGCAGATACGCAGTATTTT. This encodes CASSLEGTSGKADTQYF. The chain couples TRBV7-2 to TRBJ2-3; tentative D call: TRBD1 (6 bases). The V end was cut by 1 base, the J end by 4 bases, with 18 bases between. Germline V CDR1 and CDR2: SGHTA, FQGNSA. The CDR3 is 17 amino acids.

CDR3 amino acids: CASSSPGQGQRTQYF. CDR3 DNA: TGTGCCAGCAGTTCACCCGGACAGGGGCAGCGGACCCAGTACTTC. This chain uses TRBV27 with TRBJ2-5; 9 bases fit TRBD1. Germline V lookup: CDR1 MNHEY, CDR2 SMNVEV (reference sequence). This CDR3 has 15 residues. Unmatched junction bases numbered 10, after V lost 4 bases and J lost 7 bases.

The chain has TRBV7-3 and TRBJ1-6; D uncertain. Trimming shortened V by 5 bases and J by 7 bases, and 9 bases separated the two germline ends. This CDR3 is built from 13 residues. CDR1 SGHTA and CDR2 FQGTGA come from the germline V gene. The CDR3 nucleotides are TGTGCCAGCAGCCAAGATACAAATTCACCCCTCCACTTT. The encoded protein is CASSQDTNSPLHF. The whole variable domain, filled in from reference TRBV7-3 and TRBJ1-6, reads GAGVSQTPSNKVTEKGKYVELRCDPISGHTALYWYRQSLGQGPEFLIYFQGTGAADDSGLPNDRFFAVRPEGSVSTLKIQRTERGDSAVYLCASSQDTNSPLHFGNGTRLTVT.